The T cell receptor beta chain described here comes from a study of spatial heterogeneity in lung cancer. Study background: The average appearance count of each unique TCR and UMI combination in raw reads was more than nine.

TCRdb ran MiXCR on the 5' RACE reads and lists one entry per CDR3 protein. This table holds more than 30,000 distinct CDR3 sequences, 5.2% found once. This clonotype was picked up many times. Its antigen is unidentified. The study's findings and limits: There were more appearances of ubiquitous expanded tumor TCRs in blood at resection than at follow-up.

The V and J ends lost 8 bases and 6 bases respectively, with 14 bases between them. This CDR3 region has 13 residues. The germline CDR1 and CDR2 sequences are MGHDK and SYGVNS. The time point is: sample taken at primary tumor resection. The authors sequenced whole RNA from tumor, nontumor lung or frozen PBMC without sorting. The donors, 70 or so patients with untreated early-stage non-small cell lung cancer, provided the samples. The J gene is TRBJ1-5, the V gene TRBV25-1, with D possibly TRBD1 on 6 matching bases. The sample in question was PBMCs, obtained at surgery. This sequence originates from a female donor with early-stage non-small cell lung cancer. The CDR3 DNA is TGTGCCAGCCGGGGGCAGGGCGCTCAGCCCCAGCATTTT. Translation: CASRGQGAQPQHF.